The present TCR beta chain was sequenced within a study of tumor-infiltrating lymphocytes in glioblastoma multiforme. Whole-study findings and limits: No surface-marker sorting into functional T cell subtypes was done. RNA-based TCR sequencing may distort clone frequencies, since cells carry unequal TCR transcript numbers. The TCR and somatic mutation analysis included just one glioblastoma patient.

This clonotype has a handful of counts. Its antigen is not identified. The final CDR3 position lacks the conserved phenylalanine or tryptophan, pointing to a likely read error. This CDR3 comprises 13 residues. Looked up from germline, CDR1 is SQVTM and CDR2 is ANQGSEA. Three nested ARM-PCR rounds with V-beta and C-beta primers built TCRB libraries. These TCRB libraries lack any described unique molecular identifiers. From the multiplex PCR reads, TCRdb called clonotypes with MiXCR, one entry per CDR3 protein. In the table there are 25,000 to 40,000 distinct CDR3 sequences, around 60% of which are singletons.

Sequenced sample: brain tumor tissue. This TCR came from a male donor with glioblastoma. The chain recombines TRBV29-1 with TRBJ2-3, with a possible D match to TRBD1 (6 bases). DNA for the CDR3: TGCAGCGTAGCCGGGACACGCACAGATGCGCAGTATTCT. This encodes CSVAGTRTDAQYS.